Following are 6 T cell receptor beta chains from one sample sequenced in a study of cytomegalovirus exposure and HLA in healthy donors. In the PCR, 60 Vbeta and 13 Jbeta primers were used. This table comes from immunoSEQ multiplex PCR, and its TCRdb copy is limited to in-frame clones, with some not included. This sample carries 100,000 to 150,000 clones, 80% to 85% of them seen once, and the ten largest clones take around 0.99%. Specimen: PBMCs. The source of these receptors is a woman aged 25 to 45 in good health and CMV-seronegative.

The V gene is TRBV28, the J gene TRBJ1-1, with 7 positions matching TRBD1. CDR3 length: 14 amino acids. Germline trimming cut 6 bases from V and 1 base from J; bases unmatched to any gene: 5. Germline V lookup: CDR1 MDHEN, CDR2 SYDVKM. The CDR3 coding sequence is TGTGCCAGCAGAATGGGGACAGCGAACACTGAAGCTTTCTTT. This sequence encodes CASRMGTANTEAFF.

This chain uses TRBV6-5 with TRBJ1-6; no definite D call. Trimming cost V 2 bases and J 7 bases, with 12 bases left between them. CDR3 length: 15 residues. From germline, CDR1 is MNHEY and CDR2 SVGAGI. This CDR3 is CASSYEVVVNSPLHF. Written as DNA, the CDR3 is TGTGCCAGCAGTTACGAGGTCGTAGTGAATTCACCCCTCCACTTT.

The chain carries TRBV30 and TRBJ2-4, with 8 bases fitting TRBD2. The germline V gene encodes CDR1 GTSNPN and CDR2 SVGIG (reference sequence). This CDR3 has 15 amino acids. V shed 2 bases, J shed 3 bases, and the junction held 6 bases outside the gene matches. This CDR3 reads CAWSYGGGHKNIQYF. The DNA of the CDR3 is TGTGCCTGGAGTTACGGGGGGGGTCACAAAAACATTCAGTACTTC. Based on the CDR3 plus reference TRBV30 and TRBJ2-4, the full variable domain is SQTIHQWPATLVQPVGSPLSLECTVEGTSNPNLYWYRQAAGRGLQLLFYSVGIGQISSEVPQNLSASRPQDRQFILSSKKLLLSDSGFYLCAWSYGGGHKNIQYFGAGTRLSVL.

The table lists this clone with a few counts. V is TRBV6-1 and J is TRBJ2-1; a possible D gene is TRBD1 (5 bases). Germline CDR1 reads MNHNS; CDR2 reads SASEGT. The V end was cut by 4 bases, the J end by 4 bases, with 8 bases between. This CDR3 contains 13 residues. CDR3 nucleotide sequence: TGTGCCAGCAGTGGACAGATATACAATGAGCAGTTCTTC. Protein product: CASSGQIYNEQFF.

V usage is TRBV7-6 and J usage is TRBJ2-1; maybe TRBD2 (6 bases). This CDR3 spans 15 amino acids. Germline CDR1 reads SGHVS; CDR2 reads FNYEAQ. Trimming took off 1 base at V and 9 bases at J, with 16 bases between the two ends. The CDR3 bases are TGTGCCAGCAGCTTAGGGGGGGAGATCCGGGGTGAGCAGTTCTTC. Amino acid sequence: CASSLGGEIRGEQFF.

This clone occurred once. The CDR3 here is CASSLRDISYEQYF. CDR3 nucleotides: TGTGCCAGCAGCCTTAGAGACATCTCCTACGAGCAGTACTTC. The rearrangement uses TRBV5-4 and TRBJ2-7, with D unresolved. The CDR3 contains 14 residues. CDR1 is SGHNT and CDR2 is YYREEE in the germline V gene (reference sequence). Trimming shortened V by 4 bases and J by 0 bases, and 11 bases separated the two germline ends.